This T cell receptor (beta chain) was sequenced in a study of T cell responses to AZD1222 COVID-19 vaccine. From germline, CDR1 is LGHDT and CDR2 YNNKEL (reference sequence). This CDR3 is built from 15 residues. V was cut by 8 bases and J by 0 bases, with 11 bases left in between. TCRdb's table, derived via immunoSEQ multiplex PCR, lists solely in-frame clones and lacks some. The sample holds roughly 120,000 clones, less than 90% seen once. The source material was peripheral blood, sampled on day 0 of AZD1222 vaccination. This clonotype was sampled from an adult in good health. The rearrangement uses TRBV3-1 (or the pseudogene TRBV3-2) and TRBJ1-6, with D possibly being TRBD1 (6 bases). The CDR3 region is CASEGGGSYNSPLHF. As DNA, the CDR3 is TGTGCCAGCGAGGGAGGGGGCTCCTATAATTCACCCCTCCACTTT.